This TCR beta chain was obtained from a study of T-cell memory formation after mild COVID-19. Study overall: TCR clusters largely stayed donor specific.

The V end lost 0 bases, the J end lost 10 bases, and 14 bases lay between the germline ends. Germline loops: CDR1 SGHRS, CDR2 YFSETQ. CDR3 length: 15 residues. Using its own MiXCR run on the 5' RACE reads, TCRdb lists one record per CDR3 protein. The table records some 100,000 distinct CDR3 sequences, around 10% of them present only once. This clonotype has more than one count but fewer than ten. V usage is TRBV5-1 and J usage is TRBJ1-6; D uncertain. The sequenced material came from PBMCs or a T cell subset sorted from them (not recorded which). The clonotype comes from a man between 18 and 35 years old who had mild COVID-19 (a few samples of this study predate the infection). Cell type and time point are not known. The chain's CDR3 is CASSLDGITGSPLHF. CDR3 DNA sequence: TGCGCCAGCAGCTTGGATGGTATAACTGGGTCACCCCTCCACTTT.